Only a few counts were recorded for the clone carrying this T cell receptor beta chain. The antigen is unknown. UMIs and a universal primer site were added when TCR cDNA was made by 5'RACE template switching. TCRdb re-called the 5' RACE reads with MiXCR, one entry per CDR3 protein. In the table there are approximately 580,000 distinct CDR3 sequences, about 17% of which are singletons. The CDR3 covers 15 residues. Germline V lookup: CDR1 SGHAT, CDR2 FQNNGV. V was pared by 5 bases and J by 1 base, with 12 bases between. This entry is derived from a study of T cells after yellow fever vaccination. Whole-study results and caveats: Weaker, the secondary response had a peak occurring faster, on day 5 versus 15. Booster sampling recovered most clones from primary vaccination (96% CD4, roughly 88% CD8).

V and J are TRBV11-2 and TRBJ2-1; no definite D call. The clonotype originates from a young man who received the YFV17D yellow fever vaccine. Sequenced here: PBMCs, sampled 4 to 5 days after the first yellow fever vaccination. CDR3 sequence: CASSKGWGSYNEQFF. The CDR3 DNA is TGTGCCAGCAGCAAAGGCTGGGGATCCTACAATGAGCAGTTCTTC.